The following is a T cell receptor beta chain sequence with its context. In germline, CDR1 is MNHNS, CDR2 SASEGT. The CDR3 contains 15 residues. V was pared by 4 bases and J by 8 bases, with 10 bases of the junction left unmatched. Method: immunoSEQ multiplex PCR; TCRdb's copy keeps in-frame clones and lacks some. The sample has nearly 80,000 clones; roughly 93% are singletons. The data are from a study of technical replicates of blood from a few donors. The source is a human donor in good health. Sequencing was carried out using T cells isolated from PBMCs. The chain couples TRBV6-1 to TRBJ2-1, with 8 bases that match TRBD2. CDR3 DNA sequence: TGTGCCAGCAGTGCTGAGCGGGAGATCGAGGATGAGCAGTTCTTC. This sequence encodes CASSAEREIEDEQFF.